One and the same sample provided the 25 T cell receptor beta chains below, sequenced in a study of cytomegalovirus exposure and HLA in healthy donors. PCR was performed using 60 Vbeta and 13 Jbeta primers. Repertoires were generated with immunoSEQ multiplex PCR, while TCRdb's copy carries only in-frame clones and drops some. This table holds about 160,000 clones, about 80% found once. What was sequenced was PBMCs. These receptors were taken from a female donor in good health and CMV-seronegative.

The gene calls are TRBV19 and TRBJ1-1; D is ambiguous. The CDR3 is 14 residues long. Germline CDR1 and CDR2: LNHDA and SQIVND (reference sequence). Trimming cost V 6 bases and J 0 bases, with 11 bases left between them. The CDR3 is CASSNRRLNTEAFF. As DNA, the CDR3 is TGTGCCAGTAGCAACAGAAGGTTGAACACTGAAGCTTTCTTT.

The chain combines TRBV5-4 with TRBJ2-5; D perhaps matches TRBD1 (6 bases). Gene TRBJ2-7 matches the end of the DNA better, so the J call may be wrong. The CDR3 totals 14 residues. Germline values: CDR1 SGHNT, CDR2 YYREEE (reference sequence). For the CDR3, the DNA is TGTGCCAGCAGCTTATCGACAGGTTTCTACGAGCAGTACTTC. Translating gives CASSLSTGFYEQYF.

This chain uses TRBV18 with TRBJ2-7; D ambiguous. Germline values: CDR1 KGHSH, CDR2 LQKENI. The V end lost 1 base, the J end lost 4 bases, and 17 bases lay between the germline ends. The CDR3 sequence is 16 residues long. CDR3 DNA sequence: TGTGCCAGCTCACCACGCGATCATTATCACGGGTACGAGCAGTACTTC. It yields the protein CASSPRDHYHGYEQYF.

In nucleotides, the CDR3 is TGTGCCAGCAGCTTCGCGCTCTACGAGCAGTACTTC. Its translation: CASSFALYEQYF. The chain has TRBV5-6 and TRBJ2-5; D unclear. Near its end, the DNA agrees better with TRBJ2-7, so the J call may be wrong. Looked up from germline, CDR1 is SGHDT and CDR2 is YYEEEE. This CDR3 is built from 12 residues.

The chain combines TRBV9 with TRBJ1-2; 9 bases map to TRBD1. The CDR3 sequence is 15 residues long. Germline V gene data show CDR1 as SGDLS and CDR2 as YYNGEE. Trimming at V came to 0 bases and at J to 8 bases, leaving 8 bases not matched to a gene. CDR3 amino acids: CASSVAGTGFGGYTF. CDR3 nucleotides: TGTGCCAGCAGCGTAGCCGGGACAGGGTTTGGCGGCTACACCTTC.

This clone was counted between two and nine times. The chain joins TRBV7-9 to TRBJ2-7; the match to TRBD1 covers 9 bases. There are 17 residues in the CDR3. The germline CDR1 and CDR2 sequences are SEHNR and FQNEAQ (reference sequence). Unmatched junction bases numbered 11, after V lost 4 bases and J lost 1 base. CDR3 nucleotide sequence: TGTGCCAGCAGCTCCGCCTTAATGGGACAGGGTTCCTACGAGCAGTACTTC. Translation: CASSSALMGQGSYEQYF.

This clone was picked up a small number of times. V usage is TRBV7-9 and J usage is TRBJ2-2, with TRBD2 matching over 12 bases. This CDR3 comprises 17 residues. V was clipped by 7 bases and J by 0 bases; unmatched bases: 6. CDR1 SEHNR and CDR2 FQNEAQ come from the germline V gene (reference sequence). CDR3: CASTPGTSGSNTGELFF. The CDR3, as DNA: TGTGCCAGCACCCCCGGGACTAGCGGGTCGAACACCGGGGAGCTGTTTTTT.

This sequence joins TRBV6-5 and TRBJ1-4; 9 bases map to TRBD1. This CDR3 spans 14 amino acids. The germline gives CDR1 MNHEY, CDR2 SVGAGI. J gave up 7 bases and V 3 bases, and 3 bases lay outside the gene matches. In DNA form, the CDR3 reads TGTGCCAGCAGTTATGGGACAGGGACTGAAAAACTGTTTTTT. Protein: CASSYGTGTEKLFF.

The chain links TRBV27 to TRBJ2-7; 8 bases fit TRBD1. Trimming removed 3 bases from V and 4 bases from J; junction bases left unmatched: 8. CDR3 length: 15 residues. The germline V gene encodes CDR1 MNHEY and CDR2 SMNVEV (reference sequence). CDR3 protein: CASSFGQGPIYEQYF. The CDR3 region has the DNA TGTGCCAGCAGTTTCGGACAGGGACCTATATACGAGCAGTACTTC.

This clone is a singleton in its sample. This sequence joins TRBV30 and TRBJ2-7; TRBD2 agrees at 10 bases. CDR1 and CDR2 from the germline V gene are GTSNPN and SVGIG (reference sequence). The CDR3 has 14 amino acids. The V segment lost 6 bases and the J segment 7 bases; nucleotides outside the gene matches: 12. In nucleotides, the CDR3 is TGTGCCTGCATTCGACTAGCGGGCCCTCTGGAGCAGTACTTC. It encodes CACIRLAGPLEQYF.

The chain carries TRBV7-9 and TRBJ2-5; 10 bases line up with TRBD1. The V gene's germline CDR1 is SEHNR and CDR2 FQNEAQ (reference sequence). The J segment lost 4 bases and the V segment lost 4 bases, leaving 6 bases of the junction unmatched. CDR3 length equals 15 residues. The CDR3 nucleotides are TGTGCCAGCAGCTACCGACAGGGGGCTCGAGAGACCCAGTACTTC. Amino acid sequence: CASSYRQGARETQYF.

This clone was recorded once. The chain couples TRBV27 to TRBJ2-1, with TRBD1 matching 7 bases. The CDR3 totals 16 residues. The V and J ends lost 4 bases and 6 bases, in that order; junction bases with no gene match: 12. In germline, CDR1 is MNHEY, CDR2 SMNVEV (reference sequence). CDR3 sequence reads: CASSSGPGTATNEQFF. In DNA form, the CDR3 reads TGTGCCAGCAGTTCAGGCCCCGGGACAGCGACCAATGAGCAGTTCTTC.

This clone was recorded only once. V and J are TRBV30 and TRBJ2-1; the D gene is possibly TRBD1 (6 bases). CDR1 is GTSNPN, CDR2 SVGIG, per germline (reference sequence). Between the trimmed V and J ends, which lost 2 bases and 5 bases, there was a span of 10 bases. The CDR3 consists of 13 residues. The CDR3 protein is CAWSPRTDNEQFF. Here the CDR3 DNA reads TGTGCCTGGAGTCCGAGGACAGACAATGAGCAGTTCTTC.

This clone is judged medium-sized. The V and J genes are TRBV6-1 and TRBJ1-5; D gene ambiguous. The germline gives CDR1 MNHNS, CDR2 SASEGT. Trimming took 0 bases from V and 4 from J, leaving 10 bases between them. The CDR3 totals 15 residues. The CDR3 reads CASSEAEEGNQPQHF. In DNA, the CDR3 is TGTGCCAGCAGTGAAGCGGAGGAGGGTAATCAGCCCCAGCATTTT.

V gene TRBV2 combines with J gene TRBJ1-2, with a weak D call TRBD1 (6 bases). Germline V gives CDR1 SNHLY, CDR2 FYNNEI. V shed 6 bases and J shed 0 bases, with 11 bases lying between them. This CDR3 has 14 amino acids. The CDR3 DNA reads as TGTGCCAGCAGGGGCGGACAGTCTAACTATGGCTACACCTTC. Protein sequence: CASRGGQSNYGYTF.

The chain links TRBV5-4 to TRBJ1-5; D gene ambiguous. The length of the CDR3 is 12 residues. Germline CDR1 reads SGHNT; CDR2 reads YYREEE (reference sequence). Trimming removed 4 bases from V and 7 bases from J, with 9 bases in between. This chain's CDR3 is CASSPWRQPQHF. The DNA for the CDR3 is TGTGCCAGCAGCCCCTGGAGACAGCCCCAGCATTTT.

The gene calls are TRBV4-1 and TRBJ1-1; D is undetermined. Trimming stripped 4 bases from V and 4 bases from J, with 13 bases between. CDR3 length equals 14 residues. The germline V gene encodes CDR1 MGHRA and CDR2 YSYEKL. CDR3 in amino acids: CASSLSESGTEAFF. The CDR3 region has the DNA TGCGCCAGCAGCCTCTCGGAGTCGGGCACTGAAGCTTTCTTT.

J is TRBJ1-4 and V is TRBV15, with 9 bases matching TRBD1. The CDR3 extends over 16 amino acids. Losses at the gene ends were 1 base for V and 5 bases for J; bases not matched to a gene: 5. The germline V gene encodes CDR1 LNHNV and CDR2 YYDKDF (reference sequence). CDR3 sequence (DNA): TGTGCCACCAGCAGAGTGGGGACAGGGTTGAATGAAAAACTGTTTTTT. Its protein product is CATSRVGTGLNEKLFF.

The chain carries TRBV6-5 and TRBJ1-1, with D maybe TRBD1 (6 bases). CDR3 length equals 13 residues. V was trimmed by 4 bases and J by 5 bases, leaving 11 bases between them. The V gene's germline CDR1 is MNHEY and CDR2 SVGAGI. CDR3 region: CASSLGGGTEAFF. Written as DNA, the CDR3 is TGTGCCAGCAGTTTAGGGGGTGGGACTGAAGCTTTCTTT.

The chain joins TRBV27 to TRBJ2-5; tentative D call: TRBD2 (5 bases). CDR3 length: 16 residues. The germline CDR1 and CDR2 sequences are MNHEY and SMNVEV (reference sequence). Trimming took 3 bases from V and 1 from J, leaving 15 bases between them. CDR3 sequence (DNA): TGTGCCAGCAGTTTTATGGCGGGCGCCGGCCAAGAGACCCAGTACTTC. This codes for CASSFMAGAGQETQYF.

The V and J genes are TRBV10-3 and TRBJ2-3, with D maybe TRBD2 (7 bases). V was pared by 6 bases and J by 4 bases, with 23 bases between. Germline-derived CDR1 and CDR2 are ENHRY and SYGVKD. The CDR3 consists of 17 residues. The DNA of the CDR3 is TGTGCCATCAGCGCCACCATTAAAGGGGGAGGGCCAGATACGCAGTATTTT. Its protein is CAISATIKGGGPDTQYF.

This sequence joins TRBV18 and TRBJ1-1; D ambiguous. The V gene lost 3 bases and the J gene lost 0 bases, with 8 bases spanning the gap. Germline-derived CDR1 and CDR2 are KGHSH and LQKENI. The CDR3 extends over 14 amino acids. CDR3 nucleotide sequence: TGTGCCAGCTCACCCCAACTCCTGAACACTGAAGCTTTCTTT. Translating gives CASSPQLLNTEAFF.

The chain carries TRBV5-1 and TRBJ1-2; D is unclear. Germline V CDR1 and CDR2: SGHRS, YFSETQ. The CDR3 is 13 residues long. The ends were cut back, 7 bases at V and 5 bases at J, with 15 bases in the middle. CDR3 nucleotide sequence: TGCGCCAGCCCAGGCTCCCCGTGGTATGGCTACACCTTC. Translating gives CASPGSPWYGYTF.

The genes are TRBV6-5 and TRBJ1-1, with a tentative D call TRBD1 (6 bases). Germline lookup yields CDR1 MNHEY and CDR2 SVGAGI. The germline V and J ends were trimmed by 3 bases and 1 base, with 12 bases remaining between them. The CDR3 runs to 15 residues. The CDR3 DNA follows: TGTGCCAGCAGTTATACGGGACACTCGAACACTGAAGCTTTCTTT. Protein product: CASSYTGHSNTEAFF.

This clone was counted between two and nine times. V and J are TRBV5-4 and TRBJ1-1; 7 bases match TRBD1. V shed 2 bases and J 1 base; nucleotides not matched to a gene: 5. Germline CDR1 and CDR2: SGHNT and YYREEE (reference sequence). This CDR3 has 15 amino acids. CDR3 sequence (DNA): TGTGCCAGCAGCTTTACTACAGGGGAGAACACTGAAGCTTTCTTT. It is translated as CASSFTTGENTEAFF.